Listed here are 22 T cell receptor beta chains from one sample, sequenced in a study of T-cell memory formation after mild COVID-19. In TCRdb, the 5' RACE reads were re-called with MiXCR into one record per CDR3 protein. The sample lists 450,000 to 700,000 distinct CDR3 sequences; more than 15% were seen once. The source material was PBMCs or a T cell subset sorted from them (not recorded which). These receptors were obtained from an adult woman who had mild COVID-19 (a few samples of this study predate the infection). Cell type and time point are not known.

This clonotype turned up a few times. J is TRBJ2-7 and V is TRBV27; D gene uncertain. The CDR3 sequence is 13 residues long. Per germline, CDR1 MNHEY and CDR2 SMNVEV (reference sequence). The germline V and J ends were trimmed by 6 bases and 2 bases, with 11 bases remaining between them. This CDR3 reads CASSSIGAYEQYF. The DNA of the CDR3 is TGTGCCAGCAGCTCCATTGGGGCCTACGAGCAGTACTTC.

This clonotype was recorded at least ten times. This chain links TRBV7-9 with TRBJ2-7; 7 bases fit TRBD1. Germline assignment: CDR1 SEHNR and CDR2 FQNEAQ (reference sequence). V shed 5 bases, J shed 2 bases, and the junction held 9 bases outside the gene matches. The CDR3 has 15 amino acids. In DNA form, the CDR3 reads TGTGCCAGCAGCGCACTCGACAGGGACACCTACGAGCAGTACTTC. Translated: CASSALDRDTYEQYF.

The chain employs TRBV7-9 and TRBJ2-1; TRBD2 matches 9 bases. The ends lost 1 base at V and 10 bases at J; junction bases unmatched: 8. The CDR3 has 15 residues. Germline V CDR1 and CDR2: SEHNR, FQNEAQ (reference sequence). CDR3 amino acids: CASSLVAGASGEQFF. DNA of the CDR3: TGTGCCAGCAGCTTAGTAGCGGGGGCCTCAGGAGAGCAGTTCTTC.

The V and J genes are TRBV19 and TRBJ2-1; 11 bases line up with TRBD2. J lost 11 bases, V lost 6 bases, and 9 bases had no gene match. Germline V gene sequence: CDR1 LNHDA, CDR2 SQIVND (reference sequence). This CDR3 comprises 14 residues. The CDR3 region is CASSPQTSGTKQFF. The CDR3 region has the DNA TGTGCCAGTAGCCCTCAGACTAGCGGGACCAAGCAGTTCTTC.

The chain carries TRBV5-4 and TRBJ2-1, with 7 positions matching TRBD2. The V and J ends lost 5 bases and 4 bases, in that order; junction bases with no gene match: 6. The CDR3 sequence is 14 residues long. The germline V gene encodes CDR1 SGHNT and CDR2 YYREEE (reference sequence). CDR3 amino acids: CASSRGTTYNEQFF. In DNA form, the CDR3 reads TGTGCCAGCAGTCGTGGGACTACGTACAATGAGCAGTTCTTC.

The CDR3 protein is CATSAGRMNTEAFF. CDR3 nucleotide sequence: TGTGCCACCAGCGCCGGACGAATGAACACTGAAGCTTTCTTT. The V and J genes are TRBV15 and TRBJ1-1; D is undetermined. Trimming pared 5 bases from V and 0 bases from J, leaving 10 bases between. Per the germline V gene, CDR1 is LNHNV and CDR2 is YYDKDF (reference sequence). This CDR3 is built from 14 residues.

This clonotype was counted a few times. This rearrangement joins TRBV7-9 to TRBJ2-7, with D perhaps matching TRBD2 (6 bases). V was clipped by 2 bases and J by 2 bases, with 10 bases between them. The CDR3 runs to 14 residues. Germline values: CDR1 SEHNR, CDR2 FQNEAQ (reference sequence). This CDR3 reads CASSLRESAYEQYF. As DNA, the CDR3 is TGTGCCAGCAGCTTACGGGAGAGCGCCTACGAGCAGTACTTC. Based on the CDR3 plus reference TRBV7-9 and TRBJ2-7, the full variable domain is DTGVSQNPRHKITKRGQNVTFRCDPISEHNRLYWYRQTLGQGPEFLTYFQNEAQLEKSRLLSDRFSAERPKGSFSTLEIQRTEQGDSAMYLCASSLRESAYEQYFGPGTRLTVT.

This clonotype was picked up a small number of times. The chain joins TRBV15 to TRBJ2-5; D possibly corresponds to TRBD1 (6 bases). Trimming took 1 base from V and 2 from J, leaving 8 bases between them. Per the germline V gene, CDR1 is LNHNV and CDR2 is YYDKDF (reference sequence). The CDR3 consists of 14 residues. In DNA, the CDR3 is TGTGCCACCAGCAGAGGGACAGAACAAGAGACCCAGTACTTC. Protein product: CATSRGTEQETQYF.

The CDR3 protein is CASRRGSGRAGEQYF. CDR3 nucleotide sequence: TGTGCCAGTAGGAGAGGTAGCGGGAGGGCCGGCGAGCAGTACTTC. This chain connects TRBV19 to TRBJ2-7; 11 bases are shared with TRBD2. Losses at the gene ends were 6 bases for V and 6 bases for J; bases not matched to a gene: 10. The germline gives CDR1 LNHDA, CDR2 SQIVND (reference sequence). The CDR3 consists of 15 residues.

There are a few counts of this clonotype. The chain employs TRBV7-2 and TRBJ2-1, with unresolved D. V lost 0 bases to trimming and J lost 9 bases, with 9 bases between them. The V gene's germline CDR1 is SGHTA and CDR2 FQGNSA. The CDR3 is 13 residues long. CDR3 coding DNA: TGTGCCAGCAGCTTAGCTCTGACGATTGAGCAGTTCTTC. Protein product: CASSLALTIEQFF.

The chain uses TRBV9 and TRBJ2-3, with D tentatively TRBD1 (6 bases). CDR1 is SGDLS, CDR2 YYNGEE, per germline. The CDR3 spans 14 residues. V was shortened by 4 bases and J by 0 bases, with 9 bases between the two germline ends. In DNA form, the CDR3 reads TGTGCCAGCAGCTGGACAGCTAGCACAGATACGCAGTATTTT. Protein sequence: CASSWTASTDTQYF.

The rearrangement joins TRBV19 to TRBJ1-6; 7 nucleotides align to TRBD1. V lost 5 bases, J lost 8 bases, and 12 bases stayed unmatched. The V gene's germline CDR1 is LNHDA and CDR2 SQIVND (reference sequence). The CDR3 is 16 residues long. CDR3 nucleotide sequence: TGTGCCAGTAGTCCGCGAACAGGGGCCAGTTATTCACCCCTCCACTTT. This codes for CASSPRTGASYSPLHF.

The V gene is TRBV9, the J gene TRBJ2-1; TRBD2 aligns across 11 bases. The length of the CDR3 is 17 residues. V lost 0 bases and J lost 3; bases outside the gene matches: 5. Germline V CDR1 and CDR2: SGDLS, YYNGEE. Here the CDR3 DNA reads TGTGCCAGCAGCGTAGCTAGCGGGAGGTCCAACTACAATGAGCAGTTCTTC. It encodes CASSVASGRSNYNEQFF.

The CDR3 coding sequence is TGCGCCAGCACCCCGGGAGCAGGGGCCAAAAACATTCAGTACTTC. As protein: CASTPGAGAKNIQYF. The chain couples TRBV5-1 to TRBJ2-4; D may be TRBD2 (6 bases). The CDR3 sequence is 15 residues long. With 6 bases removed from V and 1 base from J, the gap between germline ends came to 14 bases. The germline V gene has CDR1 SGHRS and CDR2 YFSETQ.

The chain combines TRBV4-1 with TRBJ2-1, with 10 nucleotides matching TRBD2. Germline V lookup: CDR1 MGHRA, CDR2 YSYEKL. V dropped 4 bases and J dropped 4; count of bases not matched to a gene: 7. The CDR3 totals 16 residues. The CDR3 protein is CASSLLLAGGYNEQFF. For the CDR3, the DNA is TGCGCCAGCAGCCTCCTTTTAGCGGGGGGTTACAATGAGCAGTTCTTC.

The gene calls are TRBV12-3 or TRBV12-4 and TRBJ2-7, with 10 bases lining up with TRBD2. With V trimmed by 1 base and J by 2 bases, 11 bases remained unmatched. This CDR3 has 18 amino acids. The CDR3 sequence is CASSLGGRGLAFTYEQYF. CDR3 sequence (DNA): TGTGCCAGCAGTTTAGGAGGTAGGGGACTAGCGTTTACCTACGAGCAGTACTTC.

V is TRBV7-9 and J is TRBJ1-1; the D gene is possibly TRBD1 (5 bases). There are 14 residues in the CDR3. The germline gives CDR1 SEHNR, CDR2 FQNEAQ (reference sequence). V gave up 5 bases and J gave up 4 bases, with 14 bases separating them. CDR3 in DNA: TGTGCCAGCAGCGAACAGGCGAGCCCCACTGAAGCTTTCTTT. Translating gives CASSEQASPTEAFF.

About this clonotype itself: It may be a read error: a sequence one base away is much more abundant. J is TRBJ2-1 and V is TRBV5-1; D call uncertain. V was pared by 1 base and J by 0 bases, with 14 bases between. CDR3 length: 17 amino acids. Per germline, CDR1 SGHRS and CDR2 YFSETQ. CDR3 nucleotide sequence: TGCGCCAGCAGCTTGTTCGGCACCACGGGCTCCTACAATGAGCAGTTCTTC. Its translation is CASSLFGTTGSYNEQFF.

This rearrangement joins TRBV11-2 to TRBJ1-1, with TRBD1 matching over 8 bases. J gave up 1 base and V 1 base, and 8 bases lay outside the gene matches. The CDR3 runs 17 residues. CDR1 SGHAT and CDR2 FQNNGV come from the germline V gene. The CDR3 DNA sequence: TGTGCCAGCAGCTTAGTCGGCAGGGGGCTAAGGAACACTGAAGCTTTCTTT. Protein: CASSLVGRGLRNTEAFF.

This clonotype was counted between two and nine times. The chain recombines TRBV4-2 with TRBJ1-2; D ambiguous. From germline, CDR1 is LGHNA and CDR2 YNFKEQ. This CDR3 has 15 amino acids. Trimming removed 4 bases from V and 8 bases from J, with 20 bases in between. CDR3 sequence (DNA): TGTGCCAGCAGCCGATCGTTCAACTATAGTGGGGGCTACACCTTC. Translation: CASSRSFNYSGGYTF.

This clonotype was seen only a few times. The CDR3 sequence is CAWSWDRSNYGYTF. CDR3 sequence (DNA): TGTGCCTGGAGTTGGGACAGATCTAACTATGGCTACACCTTC. V usage is TRBV30 and J usage is TRBJ1-2; 7 positions agree with TRBD1. Germline values: CDR1 GTSNPN, CDR2 SVGIG (reference sequence). The CDR3 sequence is 14 residues long. V gave up 2 bases and J gave up 0 bases; unmatched junction bases: 3.

A few counts support this clonotype. V usage is TRBV6-5 and J usage is TRBJ1-2; a possible D gene is TRBD1 (6 bases). The CDR3 length is 13 residues. Germline-derived CDR1 and CDR2 are MNHEY and SVGAGI. V shed 2 bases and J shed 6 bases, with 10 bases lying between them. CDR3 sequence: CASSYDGGNGYTF. CDR3 nucleotide sequence: TGTGCCAGCAGTTACGACGGGGGCAATGGCTACACCTTC.